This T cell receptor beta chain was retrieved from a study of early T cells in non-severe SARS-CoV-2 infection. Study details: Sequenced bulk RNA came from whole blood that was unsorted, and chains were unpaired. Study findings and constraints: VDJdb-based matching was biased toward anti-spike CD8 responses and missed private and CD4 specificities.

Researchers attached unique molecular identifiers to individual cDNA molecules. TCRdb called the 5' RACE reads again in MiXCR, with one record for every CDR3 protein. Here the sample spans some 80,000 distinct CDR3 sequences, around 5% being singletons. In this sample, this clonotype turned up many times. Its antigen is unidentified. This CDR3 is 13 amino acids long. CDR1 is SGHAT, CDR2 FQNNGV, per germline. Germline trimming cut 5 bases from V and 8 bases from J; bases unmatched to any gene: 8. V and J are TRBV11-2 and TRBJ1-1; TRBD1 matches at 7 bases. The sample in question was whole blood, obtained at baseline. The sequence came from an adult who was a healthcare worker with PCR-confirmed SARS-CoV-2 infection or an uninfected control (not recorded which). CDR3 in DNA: TGTGCCAGCAGCCATACAGGGGCCACCGAAGCTTTCTTT. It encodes CASSHTGATEAFF.